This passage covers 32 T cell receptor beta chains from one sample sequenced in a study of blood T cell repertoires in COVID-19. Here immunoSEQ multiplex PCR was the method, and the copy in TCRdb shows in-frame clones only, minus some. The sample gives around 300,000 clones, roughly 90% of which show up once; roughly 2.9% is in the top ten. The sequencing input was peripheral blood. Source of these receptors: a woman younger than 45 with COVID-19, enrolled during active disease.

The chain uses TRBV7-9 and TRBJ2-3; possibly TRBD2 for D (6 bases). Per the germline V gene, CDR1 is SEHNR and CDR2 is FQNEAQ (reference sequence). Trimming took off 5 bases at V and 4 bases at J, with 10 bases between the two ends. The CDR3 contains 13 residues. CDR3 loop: CASSPTSPDTQYF. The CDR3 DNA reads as TGTGCCAGCAGCCCCACTAGCCCAGATACGCAGTATTTT.

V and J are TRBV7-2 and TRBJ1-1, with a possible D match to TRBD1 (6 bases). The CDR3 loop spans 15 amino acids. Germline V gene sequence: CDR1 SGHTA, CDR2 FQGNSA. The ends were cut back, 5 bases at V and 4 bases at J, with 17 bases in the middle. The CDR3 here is CASSADRWESTEAFF. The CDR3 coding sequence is TGTGCCAGCAGCGCAGACAGGTGGGAGAGCACTGAAGCTTTCTTT.

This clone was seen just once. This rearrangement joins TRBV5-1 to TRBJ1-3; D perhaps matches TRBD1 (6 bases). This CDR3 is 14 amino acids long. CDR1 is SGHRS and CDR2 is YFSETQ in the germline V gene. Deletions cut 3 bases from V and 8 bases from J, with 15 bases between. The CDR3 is CASSSGVTGDTIYF. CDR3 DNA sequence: TGCGCCAGCAGCTCAGGGGTGACCGGGGACACCATATATTTT.

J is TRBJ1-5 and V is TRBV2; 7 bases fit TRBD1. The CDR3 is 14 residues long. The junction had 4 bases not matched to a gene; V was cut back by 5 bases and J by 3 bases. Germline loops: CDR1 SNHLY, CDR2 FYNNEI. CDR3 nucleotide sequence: TGTGCCAGCAGTAAGACAGGGAACAATCAGCCCCAGCATTTT. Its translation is CASSKTGNNQPQHF.

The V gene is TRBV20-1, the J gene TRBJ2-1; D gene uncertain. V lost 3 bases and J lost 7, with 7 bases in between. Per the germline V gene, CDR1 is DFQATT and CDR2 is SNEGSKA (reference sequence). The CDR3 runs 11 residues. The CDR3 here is CSASLQNEQFF. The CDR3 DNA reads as TGCAGTGCTAGCTTGCAGAATGAGCAGTTCTTC.

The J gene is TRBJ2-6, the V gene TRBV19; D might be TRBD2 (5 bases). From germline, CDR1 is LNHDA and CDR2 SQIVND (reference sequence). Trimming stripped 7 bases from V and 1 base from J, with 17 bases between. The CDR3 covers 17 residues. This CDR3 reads CASIGRARASGANVLTF. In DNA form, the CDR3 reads TGTGCCAGTATTGGGCGTGCGAGGGCGTCTGGGGCCAACGTCCTGACTTTC.

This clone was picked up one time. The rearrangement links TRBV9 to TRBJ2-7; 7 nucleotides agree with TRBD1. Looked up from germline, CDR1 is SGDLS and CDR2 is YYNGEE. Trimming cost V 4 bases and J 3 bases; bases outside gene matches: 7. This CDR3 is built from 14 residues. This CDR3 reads CASSPRQGDYEQYF. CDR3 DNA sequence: TGTGCCAGCAGCCCCCGACAGGGCGACTACGAGCAGTACTTC.

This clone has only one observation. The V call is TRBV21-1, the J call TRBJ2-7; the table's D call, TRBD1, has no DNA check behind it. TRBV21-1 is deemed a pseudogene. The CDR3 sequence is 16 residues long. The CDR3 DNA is TGTGCCAGCAGCAAAGGTGGACAGGGGGCTGCCTACGAGCAGTACTTC. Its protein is CASSKGGQGAAYEQYF.

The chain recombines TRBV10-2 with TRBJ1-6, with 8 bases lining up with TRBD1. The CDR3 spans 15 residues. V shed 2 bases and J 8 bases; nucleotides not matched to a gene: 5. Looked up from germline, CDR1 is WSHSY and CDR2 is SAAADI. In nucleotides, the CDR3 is TGCGCCAGCAGTGAGCCCGGGACAGGAGATTCACCCCTCCACTTT. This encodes CASSEPGTGDSPLHF.

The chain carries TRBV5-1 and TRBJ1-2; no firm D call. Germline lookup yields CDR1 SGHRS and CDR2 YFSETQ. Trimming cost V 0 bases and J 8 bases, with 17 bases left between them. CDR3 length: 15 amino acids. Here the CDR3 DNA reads TGCGCCAGCAGCTTGGCCGGGAAGGGCCAATCGGGCTACACCTTC. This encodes CASSLAGKGQSGYTF.

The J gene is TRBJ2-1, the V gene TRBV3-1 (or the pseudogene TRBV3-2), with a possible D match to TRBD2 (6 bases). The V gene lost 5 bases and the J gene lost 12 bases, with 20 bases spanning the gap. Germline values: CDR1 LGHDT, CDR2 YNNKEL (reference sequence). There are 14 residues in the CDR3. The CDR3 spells CASSRDGLARGQFF. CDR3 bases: TGTGCCAGCAGCAGAGATGGCCTAGCGAGAGGGCAGTTCTTC.

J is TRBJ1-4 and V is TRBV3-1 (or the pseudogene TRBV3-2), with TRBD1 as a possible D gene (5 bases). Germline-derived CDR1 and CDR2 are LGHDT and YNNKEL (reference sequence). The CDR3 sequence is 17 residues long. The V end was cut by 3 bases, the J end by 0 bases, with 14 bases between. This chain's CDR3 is CASSHATQGATNEKLFF. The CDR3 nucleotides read TGTGCCAGCAGCCACGCCACCCAGGGTGCAACTAATGAAAAACTGTTTTTT.

DNA of the CDR3: TGTGCCAGCAGCCCTACTACGGCGCAAACTGAAGCTTTCTTT. This sequence encodes CASSPTTAQTEAFF. V gene TRBV2 combines with J gene TRBJ1-1; D not certain. CDR1 SNHLY and CDR2 FYNNEI come from the germline V gene. The length of the CDR3 is 14 residues. V was shortened by 6 bases and J by 5 bases, with 16 bases between the two germline ends.

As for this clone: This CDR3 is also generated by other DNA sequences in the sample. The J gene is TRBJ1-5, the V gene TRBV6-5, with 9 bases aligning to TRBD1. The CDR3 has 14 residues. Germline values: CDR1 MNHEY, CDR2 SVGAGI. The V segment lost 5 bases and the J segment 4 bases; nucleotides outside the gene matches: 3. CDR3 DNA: TGTGCCAGCAGTAGAGGACAGGGGAATCAGCCCCAGCATTTT. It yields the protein CASSRGQGNQPQHF.

CDR3 sequence reads: CASSHRDRGFNTEAFF. In DNA, the CDR3 is TGTGCCAGCAGCCACCGGGACAGGGGGTTTAACACTGAAGCTTTCTTT. This chain links TRBV11-2 with TRBJ1-1; 11 bases agree with TRBD1. V trimming: 5 bases; J trimming: 2 bases; junction bases outside the gene matches: 7. The CDR3 is 16 residues long. Germline V CDR1 and CDR2: SGHAT, FQNNGV.

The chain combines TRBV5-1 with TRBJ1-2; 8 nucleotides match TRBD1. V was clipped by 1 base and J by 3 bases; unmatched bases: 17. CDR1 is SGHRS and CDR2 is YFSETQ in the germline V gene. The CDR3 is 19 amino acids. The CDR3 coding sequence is TGCGCCAGCAGCTTGAGTAGCCCGGCTTCCGGGACAGGTTACTATGGCTACACCTTC. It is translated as CASSLSSPASGTGYYGYTF.

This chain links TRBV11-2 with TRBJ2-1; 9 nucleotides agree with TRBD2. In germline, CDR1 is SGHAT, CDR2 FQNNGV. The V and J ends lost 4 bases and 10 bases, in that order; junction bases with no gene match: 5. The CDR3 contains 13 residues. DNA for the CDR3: TGTGCCAGCAGCTGGGGGACTAGCCTGGAGCAGTTCTTC. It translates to CASSWGTSLEQFF.

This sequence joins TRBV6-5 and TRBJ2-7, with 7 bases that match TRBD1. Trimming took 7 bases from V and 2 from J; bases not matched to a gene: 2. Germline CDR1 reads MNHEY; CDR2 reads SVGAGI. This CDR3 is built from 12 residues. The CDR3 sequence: CASNTGAYEQYF. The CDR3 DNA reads TGTGCCAGCAACACAGGGGCCTACGAGCAGTACTTC.

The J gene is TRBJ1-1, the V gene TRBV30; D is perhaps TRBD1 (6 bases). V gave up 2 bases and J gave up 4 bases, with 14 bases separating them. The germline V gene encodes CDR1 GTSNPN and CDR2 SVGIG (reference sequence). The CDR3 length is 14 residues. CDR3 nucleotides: TGTGCCTGGAGTAAGGGGGGGCAACCCACTGAAGCTTTCTTT. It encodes CAWSKGGQPTEAFF.

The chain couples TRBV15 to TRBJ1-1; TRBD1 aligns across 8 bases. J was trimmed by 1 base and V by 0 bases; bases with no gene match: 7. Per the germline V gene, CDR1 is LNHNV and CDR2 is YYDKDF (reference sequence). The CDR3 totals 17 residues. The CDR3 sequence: CATSRDTGGTGNTEAFF. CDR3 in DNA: TGTGCCACCAGCAGAGATACGGGCGGGACAGGGAACACTGAAGCTTTCTTT.

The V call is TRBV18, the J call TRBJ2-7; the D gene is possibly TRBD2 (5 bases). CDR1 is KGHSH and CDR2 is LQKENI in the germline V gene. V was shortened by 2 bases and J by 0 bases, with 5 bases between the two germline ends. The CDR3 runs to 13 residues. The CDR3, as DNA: TGTGCCAGCTCACCAAGCGGCTCCTACGAGCAGTACTTC. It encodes CASSPSGSYEQYF.

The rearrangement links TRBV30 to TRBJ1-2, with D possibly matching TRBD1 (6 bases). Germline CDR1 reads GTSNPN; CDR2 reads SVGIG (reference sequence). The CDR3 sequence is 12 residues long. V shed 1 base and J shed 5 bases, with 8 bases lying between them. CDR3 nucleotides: TGTGCCTGGAGTGACAGGGATTATGGCTACACCTTC. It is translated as CAWSDRDYGYTF.

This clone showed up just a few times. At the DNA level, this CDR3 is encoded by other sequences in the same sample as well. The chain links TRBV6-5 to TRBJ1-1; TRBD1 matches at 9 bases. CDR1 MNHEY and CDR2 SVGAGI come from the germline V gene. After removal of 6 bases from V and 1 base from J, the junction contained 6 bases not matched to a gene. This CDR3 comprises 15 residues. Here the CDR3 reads CASSSWTGANTEAFF. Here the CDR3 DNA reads TGTGCCAGCAGCTCTTGGACAGGGGCGAACACTGAAGCTTTCTTT.

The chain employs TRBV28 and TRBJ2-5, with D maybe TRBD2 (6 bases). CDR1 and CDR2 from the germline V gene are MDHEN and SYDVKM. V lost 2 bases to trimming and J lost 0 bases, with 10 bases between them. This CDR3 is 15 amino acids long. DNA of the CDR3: TGTGCCAGCAGTTTAGTCGGGGGAAACCAAGAGACCCAGTACTTC. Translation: CASSLVGGNQETQYF.

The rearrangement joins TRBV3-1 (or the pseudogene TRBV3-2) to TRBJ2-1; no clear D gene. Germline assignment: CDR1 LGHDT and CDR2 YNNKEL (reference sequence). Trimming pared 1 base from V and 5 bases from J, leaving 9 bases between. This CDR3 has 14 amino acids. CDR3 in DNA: TGTGCCAGCAGCCAAGTCCCGCGGAACAATGAGCAGTTCTTC. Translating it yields CASSQVPRNNEQFF.

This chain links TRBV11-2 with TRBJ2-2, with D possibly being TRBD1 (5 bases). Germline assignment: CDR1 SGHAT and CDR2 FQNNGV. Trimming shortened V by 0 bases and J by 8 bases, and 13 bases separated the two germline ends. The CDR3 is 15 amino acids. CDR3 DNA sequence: TGTGCCAGCAGCTTAGATAGGGGCAGTTCTGGGGAGCTGTTTTTT. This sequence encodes CASSLDRGSSGELFF.

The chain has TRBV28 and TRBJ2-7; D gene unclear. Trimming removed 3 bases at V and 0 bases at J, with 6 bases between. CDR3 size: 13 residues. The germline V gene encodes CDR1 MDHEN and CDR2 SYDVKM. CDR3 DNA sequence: TGTGCCAGCAGTTTCGCTACCTCCTACGAGCAGTACTTC. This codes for CASSFATSYEQYF.

The CDR3 DNA reads as TGTGCCAGCAGCTTTCCGGGACAGAAAGCTTTCTTT. Protein sequence: CASSFPGQKAFF. The chain recombines TRBV7-8 with TRBJ1-1; 7 positions agree with TRBD1. Trimming removed 3 bases from V and 9 bases from J; junction bases left unmatched: 4. The CDR3 runs to 12 residues. Germline CDR1 is SGHVS and CDR2 is FQNEAQ.

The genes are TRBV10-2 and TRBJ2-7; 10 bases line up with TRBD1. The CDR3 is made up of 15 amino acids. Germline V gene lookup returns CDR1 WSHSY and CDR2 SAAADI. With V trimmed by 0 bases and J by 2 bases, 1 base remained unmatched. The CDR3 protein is CASSESGQGPYEQYF. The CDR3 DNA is TGCGCCAGCAGTGAGTCGGGACAGGGGCCCTACGAGCAGTACTTC.

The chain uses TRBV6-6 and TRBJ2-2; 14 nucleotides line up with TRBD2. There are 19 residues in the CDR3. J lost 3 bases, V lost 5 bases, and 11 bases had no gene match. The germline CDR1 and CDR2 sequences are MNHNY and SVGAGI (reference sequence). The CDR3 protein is CASSRMGLAGDGDTGELFF. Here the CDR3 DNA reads TGTGCCAGCAGTCGAATGGGACTAGCGGGAGATGGGGACACCGGGGAGCTGTTTTTT.

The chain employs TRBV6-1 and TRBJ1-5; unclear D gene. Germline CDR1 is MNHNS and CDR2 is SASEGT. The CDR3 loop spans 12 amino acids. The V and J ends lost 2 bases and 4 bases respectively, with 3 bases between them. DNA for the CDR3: TGTGCCAGCAGTGAACAGAATCAGCCCCAGCATTTT. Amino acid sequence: CASSEQNQPQHF.

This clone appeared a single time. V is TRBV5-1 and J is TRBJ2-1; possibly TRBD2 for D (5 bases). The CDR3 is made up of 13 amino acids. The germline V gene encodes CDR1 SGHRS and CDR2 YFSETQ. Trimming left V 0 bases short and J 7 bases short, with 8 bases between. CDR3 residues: CASSLGLPNEQFF. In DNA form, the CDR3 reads TGCGCCAGCAGCTTGGGACTACCAAATGAGCAGTTCTTC. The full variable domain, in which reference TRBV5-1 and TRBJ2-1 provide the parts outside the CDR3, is KAGVTQTPRYLIKTRGQQVTLSCSPISGHRSVSWYQQTPGQGLQFLFEYFSETQRNKGNFPGRFSGRQFSNSRSEMNVSTLELGDSALYLCASSLGLPNEQFFGPGTRLTVL.